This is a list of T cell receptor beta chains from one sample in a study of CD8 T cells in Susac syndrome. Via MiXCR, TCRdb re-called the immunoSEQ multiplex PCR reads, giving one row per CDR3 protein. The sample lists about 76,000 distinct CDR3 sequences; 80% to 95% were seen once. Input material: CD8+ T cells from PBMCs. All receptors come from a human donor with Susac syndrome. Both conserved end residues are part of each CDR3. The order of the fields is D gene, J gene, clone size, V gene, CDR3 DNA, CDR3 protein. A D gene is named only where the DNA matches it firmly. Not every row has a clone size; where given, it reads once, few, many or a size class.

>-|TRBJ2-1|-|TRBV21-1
TGTGCCAGCAGCAAATTTCCCTCGGGGTTGGAGGGCGATGAGCAGTTCTTC
CASSKFPSGLEGDEQFF
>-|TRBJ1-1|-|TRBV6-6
TGTGCCAGCGAACAGACCACTGAAGCTTTCTTT
CASEQTTEAFF
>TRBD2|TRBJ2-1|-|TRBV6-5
TGTGCCAGCAGTTACAAATCTCCGACTAGCGGGAGGGGTGAGCAGTTCTTC
CASSYKSPTSGRGEQFF
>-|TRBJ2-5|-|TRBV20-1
TGCAGTGCTGGACAGATAGAGACCCAGTACTTC
CSAGQIETQYF
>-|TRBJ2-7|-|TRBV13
TGTGCCAGCAGCTTAGGCCTCGGGGGAGACGGCGTCGAGCAGTACTTC
CASSLGLGGDGVEQYF
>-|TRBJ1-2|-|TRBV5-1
TGCGCCAGCAGCCTAAACCCGGACAGACCCTATGGCTACACCTTC
CASSLNPDRPYGYTF
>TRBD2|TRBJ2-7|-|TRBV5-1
TGCGCCAGCAGCTTGGGGGGACTAGCGGGAGCCTTCTCCTACGAGCAGTACTTC
CASSLGGLAGAFSYEQYF
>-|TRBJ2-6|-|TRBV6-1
TGTGCCAGCAGACCGACAGGACATCGCGCTTACTCTGGGGTCAACGTCCTGACTTTC
CASRPTGHRAYSGVNVLTF
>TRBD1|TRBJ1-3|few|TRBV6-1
TGTGCCAGCAGTATCCGGGACAGCCTCTTCTCTGGAAACACCATATATTTT
CASSIRDSLFSGNTIYF
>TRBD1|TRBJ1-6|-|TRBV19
TGTGCCAGTAGTAATTCAGGGGGCTTCTATAATTCACCCCTCCACTTT
CASSNSGGFYNSPLHF
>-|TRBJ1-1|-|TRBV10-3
TGTGCCATCATCCGGGATTTCGGGGACACTGAAGCTTTCTTT
CAIIRDFGDTEAFF
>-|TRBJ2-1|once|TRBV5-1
TGCGCCAGCAGCTTTCTCTCCTACAATGAGCAGTTCTTC
CASSFLSYNEQFF
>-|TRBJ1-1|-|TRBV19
TGTGCCAGTAGTATTGGTATGGGGAGTGAAGCTTTCTTT
CASSIGMGSEAFF
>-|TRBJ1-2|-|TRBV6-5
TGTGCCAGCAGTTACGGTGTGGGTTCTGGCTACACCTTC
CASSYGVGSGYTF
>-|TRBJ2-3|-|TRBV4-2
TGTGCCAGCAGCCAAGACGCGACAGGGAGGCTTGCAGATACGCAGTATTTT
CASSQDATGRLADTQYF
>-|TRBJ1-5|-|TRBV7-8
TGTGCCAGCAGATTCAGCATTGCCAATAGCAATCAGCCCCAGCATTTT
CASRFSIANSNQPQHF
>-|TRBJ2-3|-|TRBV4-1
TGCGCCAGCAGCCAGGAACCCCGGACTTTTAGCACAGATACGCAGTATTTT
CASSQEPRTFSTDTQYF
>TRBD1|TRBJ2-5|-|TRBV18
TGTGCCAGCTCACTACAAGGGGGCGACCAAGAGACCCAGTACTTC
CASSLQGGDQETQYF
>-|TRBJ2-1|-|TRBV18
TGTGCCAGCTCACCCCGAGCGGGTCGCTCCTACAATGAGCAGTTCTTC
CASSPRAGRSYNEQFF
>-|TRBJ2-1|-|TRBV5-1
TGCGCCAGCAGCGCGGCCTTCGGACGGAGAACGAACAATGAGCAGTTCTTC
CASSAAFGRRTNNEQFF
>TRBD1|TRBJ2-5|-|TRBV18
TGTGCCAGCTCACCATCCAAGGACAGGGGGGTAGAGACCCAGTACTTC
CASSPSKDRGVETQYF